A single sample is the source of the 18 T cell receptor beta chains below, sequenced in a study of shared clonotypes between healthy human individuals. Assay used: immunoSEQ multiplex PCR; TCRdb lists only in-frame clones, some missing. Of 2 million to 2.5 million clones in the sample, 92% are singletons; the top ten hold about 0.41%. Material for sequencing was naive CD4+ T cells from PBMCs. Subset meaning: CD45RA+ positively selected. The receptors originated from a man between 18 and 35 years old in good health. Some clones in this sample may be carry-over from other donors' samples.

The chain has TRBV5-1 and TRBJ2-1; TRBD2 agrees at 12 bases. This CDR3 has 16 residues. The germline V gene encodes CDR1 SGHRS and CDR2 YFSETQ. Germline trimming cut 6 bases from V and 4 bases from J; bases unmatched to any gene: 8. The CDR3 region is CASTPRGLAGYNEQFF. CDR3 nucleotide sequence: TGCGCCAGCACTCCCAGAGGACTAGCGGGGTACAATGAGCAGTTCTTC.

As to this clone: The same CDR3 is also encoded by other DNA sequences in this sample. V is TRBV28 and J is TRBJ2-7; the D is unclear. V dropped 6 bases and J dropped 6 bases, with 9 bases sitting between them. Germline CDR1 and CDR2: MDHEN and SYDVKM. This CDR3 contains 11 residues. Here the CDR3 reads CASSSPFEQYF. Written as DNA, the CDR3 is TGTGCCAGCAGCTCCCCCTTCGAGCAGTACTTC.

The V call is TRBV10-3, the J call TRBJ1-2, with 9 bases that match TRBD1. Germline loops: CDR1 ENHRY, CDR2 SYGVKD. V shed 2 bases, J shed 1 base, and the junction held 5 bases outside the gene matches. CDR3 length: 16 residues. CDR3 sequence (DNA): TGTGCCATCAGTGAGAAATCGACAGGGGGTAACTATGGCTACACCTTC. Its translation is CAISEKSTGGNYGYTF.

Concerning this clone: The same CDR3 is also encoded by other DNA sequences in this sample. The CDR3 DNA sequence: TGTGCCAGCAGTAGTTCGAGCTATGGCTACACCTTC. It yields the protein CASSSSSYGYTF. The rearrangement joins TRBV28 to TRBJ1-2; D is unclear. This CDR3 spans 12 amino acids. Trimming took 5 bases from V and 4 from J, leaving 8 bases between them. CDR1 is MDHEN and CDR2 is SYDVKM in the germline V gene.

The rearrangement joins TRBV30 to TRBJ1-2; the D is unclear. V was shortened by 3 bases and J by 0 bases, with 5 bases between the two germline ends. Germline CDR1 and CDR2: GTSNPN and SVGIG (reference sequence). This CDR3 contains 12 residues. In DNA form, the CDR3 reads TGTGCCTGGAGAGCAGCTAACTATGGCTACACCTTC. This codes for CAWRAANYGYTF. Full variable domain (remainder filled in from reference TRBV30 and TRBJ1-2): SQTIHQWPATLVQPVGSPLSLECTVEGTSNPNLYWYRQAAGRGLQLLFYSVGIGQISSEVPQNLSASRPQDRQFILSSKKLLLSDSGFYLCAWRAANYGYTFGSGTRLTVV.

The chain recombines TRBV6-6 with TRBJ2-3, with 9 nucleotides matching TRBD2. This CDR3 contains 16 residues. Germline V gives CDR1 MNHNY, CDR2 SVGAGI (reference sequence). V gave up 5 bases and J gave up 2 bases; unmatched junction bases: 8. The CDR3 DNA reads TGTGCCAGCAGTACCAGGTCTAGCGGGAACACAGATACGCAGTATTTT. Amino acids: CASSTRSSGNTDTQYF.

With regard to this clone: Other DNA sequences of this sample code for an identical CDR3. The J gene is TRBJ1-1, the V gene TRBV5-1; possible D gene TRBD1, 5 bases. V lost 0 bases and J lost 5, with 11 bases in between. CDR3 length: 14 residues. The V gene's germline CDR1 is SGHRS and CDR2 YFSETQ. The chain's CDR3 is CASSLDRGGTEAFF. CDR3 nucleotide sequence: TGCGCCAGCAGCTTGGATAGGGGAGGTACTGAAGCTTTCTTT.

CDR3 sequence: CASSPTWQGDQPQHF. CDR3 DNA: TGTGCCAGCAGTCCCACTTGGCAGGGAGATCAGCCCCAGCATTTT. This chain connects TRBV28 to TRBJ1-5; tentatively, D is TRBD1 (5 bases). The CDR3 is 15 residues long. The ends were cut back, 5 bases at V and 5 bases at J, with 16 bases in the middle. Germline loops: CDR1 MDHEN, CDR2 SYDVKM.

The chain has TRBV7-9 and TRBJ1-2; 8 bases fit TRBD1. CDR3 length: 14 amino acids. CDR1 SEHNR and CDR2 FQNEAQ come from the germline V gene (reference sequence). The V segment lost 5 bases and the J segment 8 bases; nucleotides outside the gene matches: 10. The CDR3 loop is CASSHREGDRGYTF. In nucleotides, the CDR3 is TGTGCCAGCAGCCACCGGGAGGGGGACAGGGGCTACACCTTC.

To note about this clone: Other DNA sequences from this sample encode an identical CDR3 as well. This chain uses TRBV5-1 with TRBJ2-1; possible D gene TRBD1, 5 bases. This CDR3 is built from 14 residues. Trimming pared 4 bases from V and 5 bases from J, leaving 13 bases between. CDR1 is SGHRS and CDR2 is YFSETQ in the germline V gene. The CDR3, as DNA: TGCGCCAGCAGCCCGCAGGGTGCCGACAATGAGCAGTTCTTC. This sequence encodes CASSPQGADNEQFF.

The count of this clone is one. The chain carries TRBV15 and TRBJ1-2; 7 nucleotides agree with TRBD1. CDR3 length: 16 residues. J lost 5 bases, V lost 0 bases, and 9 bases had no gene match. The germline V gene has CDR1 LNHNV and CDR2 YYDKDF (reference sequence). This CDR3 reads CATSRDSGGGSYGYTF. The CDR3 nucleotides are TGTGCCACCAGCAGAGATAGTGGAGGGGGCTCATATGGCTACACCTTC.

The chain employs TRBV5-1 and TRBJ1-1; maybe TRBD1 (6 bases). The V end was cut by 3 bases, the J end by 8 bases, with 17 bases between. The CDR3 has 14 residues. Looked up from germline, CDR1 is SGHRS and CDR2 is YFSETQ. CDR3 sequence (DNA): TGCGCCAGCAGCTCGGTCATGGGGGCCCCCGAAGCTTTCTTT. As protein: CASSSVMGAPEAFF.

The count of this clone is one. The chain recombines TRBV6-1 with TRBJ2-5; 8 bases are shared with TRBD2. CDR3 length: 13 amino acids. The V and J ends lost 7 bases and 2 bases, in that order; junction bases with no gene match: 3. The germline V gene encodes CDR1 MNHNS and CDR2 SASEGT. The CDR3 sequence: CASTQRGQETQYF. CDR3 coding DNA: TGTGCCAGCACCCAGCGGGGGCAAGAGACCCAGTACTTC.

The chain is built from TRBV27 and TRBJ1-1; D is undetermined. V lost 6 bases to trimming and J lost 1 base, with 12 bases between them. This CDR3 is 14 amino acids long. Germline V gives CDR1 MNHEY, CDR2 SMNVEV (reference sequence). CDR3 sequence (DNA): TGTGCCAGCAGCGTAGGGCTAACGAACACTGAAGCTTTCTTT. It is translated as CASSVGLTNTEAFF.

The rearrangement uses TRBV28 and TRBJ1-1; maybe TRBD1 (5 bases). V was clipped by 4 bases and J by 1 base, with 13 bases between them. The V gene's germline CDR1 is MDHEN and CDR2 SYDVKM. This CDR3 is built from 15 residues. The CDR3 here is CASSSPGVANTEAFF. CDR3 nucleotides: TGTGCCAGCAGTTCCCCGGGGGTCGCGAACACTGAAGCTTTCTTT.

The V call is TRBV6-5, the J call TRBJ1-2; possible D gene TRBD1, 5 bases. V shed 6 bases and J shed 0 bases, with 8 bases lying between them. The CDR3 has 13 amino acids. CDR1 is MNHEY, CDR2 SVGAGI, per germline. The CDR3 region has the DNA TGTGCCAGCAGGCTGGGACCTAACTATGGCTACACCTTC. This encodes CASRLGPNYGYTF.

This clone was detected once. The gene calls are TRBV27 and TRBJ1-2; tentatively, D is TRBD1 (5 bases). Per the germline V gene, CDR1 is MNHEY and CDR2 is SMNVEV (reference sequence). The V and J ends lost 2 bases and 4 bases respectively, with 20 bases between them. The CDR3 has 17 residues. This CDR3 reads CASSLRQGPNTLYGYTF. CDR3 DNA: TGTGCCAGCAGTTTAAGGCAGGGTCCGAATACCCTCTATGGCTACACCTTC.

The CDR3 here is CASLGPGQGYAPLHF. The CDR3, as DNA: TGTGCCAGTCTGGGCCCGGGACAGGGTTATGCACCCCTCCACTTT. The rearrangement links TRBV28 to TRBJ1-6; 9 nucleotides line up with TRBD1. The junction had 14 bases not matched to a gene; V was cut back by 9 bases and J by 11 bases. This CDR3 spans 15 amino acids. Germline CDR1 MDHEN, CDR2 SYDVKM.